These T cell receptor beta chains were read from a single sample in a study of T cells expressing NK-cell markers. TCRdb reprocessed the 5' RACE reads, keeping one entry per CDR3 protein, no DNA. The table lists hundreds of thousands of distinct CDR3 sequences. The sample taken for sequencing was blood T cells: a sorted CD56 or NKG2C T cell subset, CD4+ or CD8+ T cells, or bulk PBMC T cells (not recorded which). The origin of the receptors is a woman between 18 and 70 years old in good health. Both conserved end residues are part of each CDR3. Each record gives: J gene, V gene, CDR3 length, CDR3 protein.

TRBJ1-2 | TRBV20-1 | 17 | CSARGYTVYQPVYGYTF
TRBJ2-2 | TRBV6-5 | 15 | CASSYGRANTGELFF
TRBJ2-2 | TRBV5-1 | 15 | CASSSQGAAGGELFF
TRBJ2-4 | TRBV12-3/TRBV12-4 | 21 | CASSLAPGLAVQLVGKNIQYF
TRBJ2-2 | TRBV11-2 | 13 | CASSLRWTGELFF
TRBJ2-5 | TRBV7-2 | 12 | CASSLDPQTQYF
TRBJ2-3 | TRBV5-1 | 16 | CASSSGTGPGTDTQYF
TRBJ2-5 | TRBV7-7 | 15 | CASSPGRKGLETQYF
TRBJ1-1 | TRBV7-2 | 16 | CASSLEDKGPATEAFF
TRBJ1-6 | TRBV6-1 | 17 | CASSRPGLGGRDSPLHF
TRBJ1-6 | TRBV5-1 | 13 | CASSLTAGSPLHF
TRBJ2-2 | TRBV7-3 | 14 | CASSLDLNTGELFF
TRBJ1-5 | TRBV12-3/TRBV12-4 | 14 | CASRAGRSNQPQHF
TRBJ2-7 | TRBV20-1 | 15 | CSGGAPGQGVYEQYF
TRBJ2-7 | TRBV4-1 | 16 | CASSQSVGRSSYEQYF
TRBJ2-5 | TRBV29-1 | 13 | CSVEFAGGETQYF
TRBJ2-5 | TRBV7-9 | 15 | CASSLGLRGRETQYF
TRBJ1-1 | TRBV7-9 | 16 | CASSLAGGRLNTEAFF